Listed here is a single TCR beta chain. Antigen: not known. The method was immunoSEQ multiplex PCR; TCRdb's version includes in-frame clones alone and lacks a portion of them. Of some 41,000 clones in the sample, under 95% are singletons; the top ten hold around 2.1%. This sample was included in a study of cytomegalovirus exposure and HLA in healthy donors. Overall study results and limits: There were under 200 TCR beta chains listed as cytomegalovirus-associated.

The V gene's germline CDR1 is SGHAT and CDR2 FQNNGV. The CDR3 sequence is 16 residues long. V lost 0 bases to trimming and J lost 1 base; unmatched junction nucleotides: 1. The chain employs TRBV11-2 and TRBJ2-3, with 10 bases matching TRBD2. The sequenced sample was PBMCs. This clonotype was sampled from a young woman in good health and CMV-seronegative. DNA of the CDR3: TGTGCCAGCAGCTTAGAAGGACTAGCGGGCACAGATACGCAGTATTTT. It codes for CASSLEGLAGTDTQYF.